This T cell receptor (beta chain) was sequenced in a study of blood T cell repertoires in COVID-19. In the study overall: Samples taken during acute and convalescent COVID-19 were collected in the United States, Italy and Spain. Sample material is recorded as cDNA or gDNA derived from T cells, B-cell-depleted T cells, or PBMCs.

Germline loops: CDR1 SGHRS, CDR2 YFSETQ. Between the trimmed V and J ends, which lost 2 bases and 0 bases, there was a span of 11 bases. This CDR3 comprises 16 residues. Methods used by the authors: Amplified reference gene primers provided the basis for estimating nucleated cell counts. This table comes from immunoSEQ multiplex PCR, and its TCRdb copy is limited to in-frame clones, with some not included. The V and J calls and the clone size are those of that table, but D and trimming were determined from the DNA. Here the sample spans 90,000 to 150,000 clones, roughly 90% being singletons. V gene TRBV5-1 combines with J gene TRBJ2-2, with a weak D call TRBD1 (6 bases). This clonotype was obtained from a human donor in a cohort sampled during active COVID-19. The sequenced material came from peripheral blood. The CDR3 DNA reads as TGCGCCAGCAGCTTCAAGACAGGCTCGAACACCGGGGAGCTGTTTTTT. This gives the protein CASSFKTGSNTGELFF.